This T cell receptor beta chain originates from a study of blood T cell repertoires in COVID-19. The wider study: T cells, B-cell-depleted T cells, or PBMCs provided the cDNA or gDNA that served as material.

In the authors' methods: The assay estimated nucleated cells by amplifying reference gene primers. Some clones are missing from TCRdb's copy, which holds only in-frame ones; the method was immunoSEQ multiplex PCR. V and J calls and clone size are copied from that table; D and trimming were computed from the DNA. This table holds under 90,000 clones, 83% found once. Germline V gene lookup returns CDR1 SGHTA and CDR2 FQGTGA. The ends were cut back, 3 bases at V and 7 bases at J, with 13 bases in the middle. CDR3 length: 14 amino acids. The receptor was isolated from a man aged 80 or over with acute or convalescent COVID-19. V usage is TRBV7-3 and J usage is TRBJ2-1; D may be TRBD2 (7 bases). Sequencing used peripheral blood. CDR3 sequence: CASSLGGTKNEQFF. For the CDR3, the DNA is TGTGCCAGCAGCTTGGGGGGGACAAAAAATGAGCAGTTCTTC.